The 26 T cell receptor beta chains listed next were all sequenced from one sample in a study of T cells in localized non-small cell lung cancer. Profiling relied on immunoSEQ multiplex PCR, and the TCRdb table lists in-frame clones only, not all of them. Of over 20,000 clones listed, around 90% were seen once; the top ten hold more than 2.5%. This specimen consisted of peripheral blood, obtained before any cancer treatment. These receptors came from a woman aged 35-75 years with stage I lung adenocarcinoma.

The chain has TRBV11-2 and TRBJ2-5, with D unclear. CDR3 size: 14 residues. The V and J ends lost 5 bases and 5 bases respectively, with 15 bases between them. Germline CDR1 SGHAT, CDR2 FQNNGV. The CDR3 is CASSLVGARETQYF. The CDR3 bases are TGTGCCAGCAGCCTCGTGGGCGCCAGGGAGACCCAGTACTTC. The entire variable domain, with the rest obtained from reference TRBV11-2 and TRBJ2-5, is as follows: EAGVAQSPRYKIIEKRQSVAFWCNPISGHATLYWYQQILGQGPKLLIQFQNNGVVDDSQLPKDRFSAERLKGVDSTLKIQPAKLEDSAVYLCASSLVGARETQYFGPGTRLLVL.

V usage is TRBV23-1 and J usage is TRBJ2-7, with D uncertain. TRBV23-1 falls under the ORF class, with uncertain function. Trimming shortened V by 7 bases and J by 6 bases, and 10 bases separated the two germline ends. The CDR3 has 11 amino acids. The DNA of the CDR3 is TGCGCCAGCAAGCATATGCTCGAGCAGTACTTC. It codes for CASKHMLEQYF.

This clone was picked up one time. V and J are TRBV5-1 and TRBJ2-1; 7 bases map to TRBD1. Per germline, CDR1 SGHRS and CDR2 YFSETQ. J gave up 8 bases and V 4 bases, and 12 bases lay outside the gene matches. This CDR3 has 15 amino acids. CDR3 sequence (DNA): TGCGCCAGCAGCGTCCGGGACAGTTCTGTCGATGAGCAGTTCTTC. This translates into CASSVRDSSVDEQFF.

This chain joins TRBV28 and TRBJ2-7; 7 nucleotides line up with TRBD2. Germline CDR1 and CDR2: MDHEN and SYDVKM. The CDR3 extends over 12 amino acids. V lost 3 bases, J lost 7 bases, and 3 bases stayed unmatched. CDR3 residues: CASSLGGREQYF. CDR3 in DNA: TGTGCCAGCAGTTTGGGAGGGAGGGAGCAGTACTTC.

The CDR3 sequence is CASSLAGTNTGELFF. In DNA, the CDR3 is TGTGCCAGCAGCCTCGCCGGGACAAATACCGGGGAGCTGTTTTTT. The chain is built from TRBV7-2 and TRBJ2-2; D is perhaps TRBD1 (6 bases). Between the trimmed V and J ends, which lost 5 bases and 5 bases, there was a span of 15 bases. The V gene's germline CDR1 is SGHTA and CDR2 FQGNSA. This CDR3 spans 15 amino acids. Together with reference TRBV7-2 and TRBJ2-2, the CDR3 gives the full variable domain: GAGVSQSPSNKVTEKGKDVELRCDPISGHTALYWYRQSLGQGLEFLIYFQGNSAPDKSGLPSDRFSAERTGGSVSTLTIQRTQQEDSAVYLCASSLAGTNTGELFFGEGSRLTVL.

V is TRBV5-4 and J is TRBJ2-1; D unclear. The CDR3 has 12 residues. The ends were cut back, 2 bases at V and 7 bases at J, with 7 bases in the middle. Germline CDR1 reads SGHNT; CDR2 reads YYREEE (reference sequence). Written as DNA, the CDR3 is TGTGCCAGCAGCTTACTCGGAAATGAGCAGTTCTTC. Encoded protein: CASSLLGNEQFF.

The rearrangement links TRBV6-1 to TRBJ1-4; D call uncertain. The germline CDR1 and CDR2 sequences are MNHNS and SASEGT. The CDR3 extends over 13 amino acids. Trimming left V 7 bases short and J 3 bases short, with 9 bases between. As DNA, the CDR3 is TGTGCCAGCACTGCAGTCCCTAATGAAAAACTGTTTTTT. This encodes CASTAVPNEKLFF.

This sequence joins TRBV5-1 and TRBJ1-4, with D uncertain. V was cut by 0 bases and J by 8 bases, with 11 bases left in between. CDR3 length equals 14 residues. Germline V gene lookup returns CDR1 SGHRS and CDR2 YFSETQ. The CDR3 sequence: CASSLARSKEKLFF. For the CDR3, the DNA is TGCGCCAGCAGCTTGGCACGGTCAAAGGAAAAACTGTTTTTT.

This chain connects TRBV2 to TRBJ2-5, with unresolved D. Trimming took 2 bases from V and 10 from J, leaving 11 bases between them. Germline V gene lookup returns CDR1 SNHLY and CDR2 FYNNEI. The CDR3 contains 12 residues. The DNA for the CDR3 is TGTGCCAGCAGTGAACGCTCCGGGCACCAGTACTTC. Its translation is CASSERSGHQYF.

V gene TRBV18 combines with J gene TRBJ2-7; no firm D call. V was cut by 6 bases and J by 2 bases, with 14 bases left in between. Germline CDR1 reads KGHSH; CDR2 reads LQKENI. This CDR3 has 14 amino acids. The CDR3 sequence: CASSEAEETYEQYF. In DNA, the CDR3 is TGTGCCAGCTCCGAAGCAGAAGAAACCTACGAGCAGTACTTC.

The chain carries TRBV28 and TRBJ1-2; the D is unclear. The CDR3 length is 14 residues. In germline, CDR1 is MDHEN, CDR2 SYDVKM. The DNA for the CDR3 is TGTGCGTTCCCAGGAACGGCTTCTTATTATGGCTACACCTTC. Protein: CAFPGTASYYGYTF.

In its sample, this clone was seen a few times. The chain couples TRBV5-1 to TRBJ1-1, with TRBD1 identical over 9 bases. This CDR3 is built from 14 residues. In germline, CDR1 is SGHRS, CDR2 YFSETQ. J was trimmed by 7 bases and V by 1 base; bases with no gene match: 5. In DNA form, the CDR3 reads TGCGCCAGCAGCTTGTTTCCGGGACAGGGTGAAGCTTTCTTT. This encodes CASSLFPGQGEAFF.

V is TRBV28 and J is TRBJ2-5, with D maybe TRBD1 (5 bases). The length of the CDR3 is 14 residues. Germline values: CDR1 MDHEN, CDR2 SYDVKM. Trimming removed 2 bases from V and 5 bases from J, with 12 bases in between. The CDR3 DNA reads TGTGCCAGCAGTTTAAGGGGATCACTGGAGACCCAGTACTTC. Encoded protein: CASSLRGSLETQYF.

This clone was recorded once. V gene TRBV9 combines with J gene TRBJ2-3; 9 nucleotides agree with TRBD1. Germline V gene data show CDR1 as SGDLS and CDR2 as YYNGEE. The CDR3 covers 15 residues. J lost 3 bases, V lost 0 bases, and 2 bases had no gene match. Here the CDR3 DNA reads TGTGCCAGCAGCGTAGAAGGGACAGGGACAGATACGCAGTATTTT. Its translation is CASSVEGTGTDTQYF.

The V gene is TRBV7-9, the J gene TRBJ2-7; D ambiguous. The V end was cut by 3 bases, the J end by 2 bases, with 5 bases between. Germline assignment: CDR1 SEHNR and CDR2 FQNEAQ (reference sequence). This CDR3 contains 12 residues. CDR3 DNA: TGTGCCAGCAGCTTCGGTCCCTACGAGCAGTACTTC. Its protein is CASSFGPYEQYF. The full variable domain, completed using reference TRBV7-9 and TRBJ2-7, is DTGVSQNPRHKITKRGQNVTFRCDPISEHNRLYWYRQTLGQGPEFLTYFQNEAQLEKSRLLSDRFSAERPKGSFSTLEIQRTEQGDSAMYLCASSFGPYEQYFGPGTRLTVT.

Only a few counts were recorded for this clone. The chain uses TRBV29-1 and TRBJ2-1; D might be TRBD1 (6 bases). The V and J ends lost 3 bases and 6 bases respectively, with 18 bases between them. This CDR3 region has 15 residues. Per the germline V gene, CDR1 is SQVTM and CDR2 is ANQGSEA. In DNA, the CDR3 is TGCAGCGTTGAGGGTCGGCAGGGGATGGGCAATGAGCAGTTCTTC. Its translation: CSVEGRQGMGNEQFF.

The chain uses TRBV18 and TRBJ2-1, with D hard to call. This CDR3 is built from 13 residues. Germline CDR1 reads KGHSH; CDR2 reads LQKENI. The V end was cut by 2 bases, the J end by 3 bases, with 5 bases between. CDR3 loop: CASSPTSYNEQFF. The CDR3 nucleotides are TGTGCCAGCTCACCAACCAGCTACAATGAGCAGTTCTTC. The full variable domain, in which reference TRBV18 and TRBJ2-1 provide the parts outside the CDR3, is NAGVMQNPRHLVRRRGQEARLRCSPMKGHSHVYWYRQLPEEGLKFMVYLQKENIIDESGMPKERFSAEFPKEGPSILRIQQVVRGDSAAYFCASSPTSYNEQFFGPGTRLTVL.

The chain links TRBV28 to TRBJ2-2; TRBD2 matches at 7 bases. The V gene's germline CDR1 is MDHEN and CDR2 SYDVKM. The CDR3 runs to 15 residues. The V gene end was trimmed by 5 bases and the J gene end by 0 bases; junction bases not matched to a gene: 3. The CDR3 loop reads CASSRLAANTGELFF. CDR3 nucleotide sequence: TGTGCCAGCAGTAGACTAGCTGCGAACACCGGGGAGCTGTTTTTT. The full variable domain, rest sourced from reference TRBV28 and TRBJ2-2, is DVKVTQSSRYLVKRTGEKVFLECVQDMDHENMFWYRQDPGLGLRLIYFSYDVKMKEKGDIPEGYSVSREKKERFSLILESASTNQTSMYLCASSRLAANTGELFFGEGSRLTVL.

J is TRBJ1-2 and V is TRBV28, with a tentative D call TRBD1 (6 bases). The CDR3 consists of 14 residues. V was trimmed by 3 bases and J by 1 base, leaving 9 bases between them. The V gene's germline CDR1 is MDHEN and CDR2 SYDVKM. Here the CDR3 reads CASSLTGVNYGYTF. The CDR3 DNA is TGTGCCAGCAGTTTGACAGGTGTTAACTATGGCTACACCTTC.

The V call is TRBV2, the J call TRBJ2-1; weak D call: TRBD2 (5 bases). The V end was cut by 10 bases, the J end by 15 bases, with 13 bases between. Per the germline V gene, CDR1 is SNHLY and CDR2 is FYNNEI. This CDR3 is 9 amino acids long. The CDR3 DNA is TGTGCCACCCTAGCTAATCGGTTCTTC. It codes for CATLANRFF.

The genes are TRBV2 and TRBJ1-3; D gene ambiguous. Germline CDR1 reads SNHLY; CDR2 reads FYNNEI. There are 13 residues in the CDR3. V lost 5 bases, J lost 2 bases, and 7 bases lay in between. The CDR3 nucleotides are TGTGCCAGCAGTTCGCCAACTGGAAACACCATATATTTT. This translates into CASSSPTGNTIYF.

V and J are TRBV7-2 and TRBJ2-1; D possibly corresponds to TRBD1 (6 bases). V lost 5 bases and J 6 bases, leaving 11 bases between the germline ends. This CDR3 region has 13 residues. Germline CDR1 is SGHTA and CDR2 is FQGNSA. The CDR3 nucleotides read TGTGCCAGCAGCCCCGGACAGCCCAATGAGCAGTTCTTC. Protein sequence: CASSPGQPNEQFF.

The V and J genes are TRBV29-1 and TRBJ1-1, with D possibly matching TRBD1 (5 bases). V lost 4 bases and J lost 8, with 14 bases in between. The CDR3 totals 12 residues. Germline assignment: CDR1 SQVTM and CDR2 ANQGSEA. CDR3 nucleotides: TGCAGCGTTGGAGGGGACCTACTAGAAGCTTTCTTT. Its translation: CSVGGDLLEAFF.

The chain is built from TRBV18 and TRBJ2-2; TRBD1 is a possible D gene (5 bases). Trimming took 0 bases from V and 6 from J, leaving 17 bases between them. The CDR3 has 17 residues. Germline V CDR1 and CDR2: KGHSH, LQKENI. As DNA, the CDR3 is TGTGCCAGCTCACCACCGGGCGCCGGCCAGGGCGCCGGGGAGCTGTTTTTT. Encoded protein: CASSPPGAGQGAGELFF.

This clone was recorded a few times. The chain carries TRBV5-1 and TRBJ2-7; 10 bases map to TRBD1. V trimming: 1 base; J trimming: 5 bases; junction bases outside the gene matches: 3. CDR1 is SGHRS and CDR2 is YFSETQ in the germline V gene. The CDR3 loop spans 14 amino acids. CDR3 protein: CASSLLGTGDEQYF. The CDR3 DNA is TGCGCCAGCAGCTTGTTGGGGACAGGGGACGAGCAGTACTTC.

V gene TRBV18 combines with J gene TRBJ2-5, with D possibly matching TRBD2 (6 bases). The CDR3 is made up of 15 amino acids. The germline gives CDR1 KGHSH, CDR2 LQKENI. Trimming cost V 0 bases and J 5 bases, with 13 bases left between them. In DNA form, the CDR3 reads TGTGCCAGCTCACCACCGAGTGGAGGGCAGGAGACCCAGTACTTC. It specifies CASSPPSGGQETQYF.